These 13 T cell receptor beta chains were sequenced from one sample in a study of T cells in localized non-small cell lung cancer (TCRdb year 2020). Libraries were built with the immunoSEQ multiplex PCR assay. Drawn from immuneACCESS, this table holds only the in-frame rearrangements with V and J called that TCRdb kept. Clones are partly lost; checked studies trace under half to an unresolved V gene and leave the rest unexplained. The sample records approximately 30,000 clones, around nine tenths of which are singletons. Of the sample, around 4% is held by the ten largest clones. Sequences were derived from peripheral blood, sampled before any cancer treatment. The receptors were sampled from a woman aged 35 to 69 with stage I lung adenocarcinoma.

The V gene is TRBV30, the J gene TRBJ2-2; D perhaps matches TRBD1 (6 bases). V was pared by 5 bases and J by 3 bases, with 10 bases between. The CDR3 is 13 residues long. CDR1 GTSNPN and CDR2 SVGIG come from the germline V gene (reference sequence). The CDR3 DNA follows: TGTGCCTGGGACAGGACCTACACCGGGGAGCTGTTTTTT. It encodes CAWDRTYTGELFF.

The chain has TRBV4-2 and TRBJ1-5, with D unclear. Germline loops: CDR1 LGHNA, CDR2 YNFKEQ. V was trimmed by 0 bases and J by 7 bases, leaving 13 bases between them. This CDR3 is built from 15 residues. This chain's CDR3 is CASSQESGFGQPQHF. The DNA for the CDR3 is TGTGCCAGCAGCCAAGAATCCGGGTTCGGGCAGCCCCAGCATTTT.

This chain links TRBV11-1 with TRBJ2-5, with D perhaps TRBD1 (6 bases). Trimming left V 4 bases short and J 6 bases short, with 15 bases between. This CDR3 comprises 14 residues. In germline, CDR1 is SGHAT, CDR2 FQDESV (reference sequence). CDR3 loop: CASSSRQAAKTQYF. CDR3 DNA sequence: TGTGCCAGCAGCTCGAGACAGGCGGCGAAGACCCAGTACTTC.

CDR3 residues: CASSQSGFGQPQHF. In DNA, the CDR3 is TGTGCCAGCAGCCAATCGGGGTTTGGTCAGCCCCAGCATTTT. The gene calls are TRBV7-9 and TRBJ1-5; D remains unclear. V dropped 5 bases and J dropped 6 bases, with 14 bases sitting between them. The length of the CDR3 is 14 residues. CDR1 is SEHNR, CDR2 FQNEAQ, per germline (reference sequence). Using reference TRBV7-9 and TRBJ1-5 for the parts outside the CDR3, the full variable domain is DTGVSQNPRHKITKRGQNVTFRCDPISEHNRLYWYRQTLGQGPEFLTYFQNEAQLEKSRLLSDRFSAERPKGSFSTLEIQRTEQGDSAMYLCASSQSGFGQPQHFGDGTRLSIL.

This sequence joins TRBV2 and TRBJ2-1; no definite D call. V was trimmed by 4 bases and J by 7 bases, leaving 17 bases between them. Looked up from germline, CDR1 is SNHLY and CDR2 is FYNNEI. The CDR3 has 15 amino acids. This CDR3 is CASSASPIRSNEQFF. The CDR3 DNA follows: TGTGCCAGCAGTGCCTCTCCGATTCGGTCAAATGAGCAGTTCTTC. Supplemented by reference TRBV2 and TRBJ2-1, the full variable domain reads EPEVTQTPSHQVTQMGQEVILRCVPISNHLYFYWYRQILGQKVEFLVSFYNNEISEKSEIFDDQFSVERPDGSNFTLKIRSTKLEDSAMYFCASSASPIRSNEQFFGPGTRLTVL.

The CDR3 nucleotides are TGTGCCAGCAGCTTAACAGGGGGTAATTCACCCCTCCACTTT. It is translated as CASSLTGGNSPLHF. J is TRBJ1-6 and V is TRBV5-5; 8 positions agree with TRBD1. V dropped 2 bases and J dropped 6; count of bases not matched to a gene: 1. Germline V gene data show CDR1 as SGHKS and CDR2 as YYEKEE (reference sequence). The CDR3 loop spans 14 amino acids. The full variable domain, completed using reference TRBV5-5 and TRBJ1-6, is DAGVTQSPTHLIKTRGQQVTLRCSPISGHKSVSWYQQVLGQGPQFIFQYYEKEERGRGNFPDRFSARQFPNYSSELNVNALLLGDSALYLCASSLTGGNSPLHFGNGTRLTVT.

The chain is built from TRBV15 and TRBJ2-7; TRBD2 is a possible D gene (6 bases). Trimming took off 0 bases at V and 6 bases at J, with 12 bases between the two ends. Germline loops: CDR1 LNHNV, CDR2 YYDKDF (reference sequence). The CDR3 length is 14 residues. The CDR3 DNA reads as TGTGCCACCAGCAGAGATTTGGAGGGGCGCGAGCAGTACTTC. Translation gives CATSRDLEGREQYF.

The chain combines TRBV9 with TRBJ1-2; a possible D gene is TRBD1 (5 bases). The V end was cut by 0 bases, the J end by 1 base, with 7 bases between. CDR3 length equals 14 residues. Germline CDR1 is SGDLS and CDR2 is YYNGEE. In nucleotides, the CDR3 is TGTGCCAGCAGCGTAGTTGGGGGTAACTATGGCTACACCTTC. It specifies CASSVVGGNYGYTF.

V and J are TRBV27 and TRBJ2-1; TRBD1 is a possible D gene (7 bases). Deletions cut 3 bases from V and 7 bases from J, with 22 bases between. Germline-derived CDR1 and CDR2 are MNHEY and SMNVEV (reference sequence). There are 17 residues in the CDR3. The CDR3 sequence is CASSFGSGGIGGNEQFF. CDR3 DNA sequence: TGTGCCAGCAGTTTCGGCTCAGGGGGGATTGGGGGTAATGAGCAGTTCTTC.

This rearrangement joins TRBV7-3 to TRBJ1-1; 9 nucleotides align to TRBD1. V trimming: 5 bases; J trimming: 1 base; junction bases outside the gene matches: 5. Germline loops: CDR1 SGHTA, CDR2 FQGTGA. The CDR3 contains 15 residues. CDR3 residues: CASSKQGQGNTEAFF. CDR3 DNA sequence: TGTGCCAGCAGCAAACAGGGACAGGGGAACACTGAAGCTTTCTTT.

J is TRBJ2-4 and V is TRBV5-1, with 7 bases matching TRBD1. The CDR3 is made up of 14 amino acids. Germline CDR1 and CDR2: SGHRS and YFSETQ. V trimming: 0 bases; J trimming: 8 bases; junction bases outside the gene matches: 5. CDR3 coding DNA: TGCGCCAGCAGCTTGGGAGGGGGCGAGGACATTCAGTACTTC. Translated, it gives CASSLGGGEDIQYF.

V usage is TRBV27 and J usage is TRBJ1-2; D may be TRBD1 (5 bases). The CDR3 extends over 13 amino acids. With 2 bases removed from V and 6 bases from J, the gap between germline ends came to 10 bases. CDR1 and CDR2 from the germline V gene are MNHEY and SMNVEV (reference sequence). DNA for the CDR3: TGTGCCAGCAGTTTAGTTCAAGGGGATGGCTACACCTTC. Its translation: CASSLVQGDGYTF.

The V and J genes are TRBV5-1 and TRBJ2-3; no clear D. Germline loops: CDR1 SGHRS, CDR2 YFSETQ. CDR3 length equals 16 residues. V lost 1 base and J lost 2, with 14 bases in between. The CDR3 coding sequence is TGCGCCAGCAGCTTGTCGGGTAACCCCCTCACAGATACGCAGTATTTT. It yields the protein CASSLSGNPLTDTQYF.